The 7 T cell receptor beta chains below come from one sample, sequenced in a study of blood T cell repertoires in COVID-19. TCRdb's copy holds only in-frame clones and misses some; the assay was immunoSEQ multiplex PCR. The sample gives some 130,000 clones, roughly nine tenths of which show up once; about 10% is in the top ten. Sequencing was done on a sample of peripheral blood. The receptors come from a woman in her sixties or seventies with COVID-19, enrolled during active disease.

The V and J genes are TRBV19 and TRBJ2-3; 9 nucleotides align to TRBD2. CDR3 length: 15 residues. After removal of 3 bases from V and 2 bases from J, the junction contained 3 bases not matched to a gene. Germline V gene data show CDR1 as LNHDA and CDR2 as SQIVND (reference sequence). CDR3 DNA sequence: TGTGCCAGTAGTATGCCTAGCGGGGACACAGATACGCAGTATTTT. This encodes CASSMPSGDTDTQYF.

J is TRBJ1-2 and V is TRBV28; possible D gene TRBD1, 5 bases. The CDR3 has 13 residues. CDR1 and CDR2 from the germline V gene are MDHEN and SYDVKM. Trimming left V 7 bases short and J 7 bases short, with 16 bases between. The CDR3 is CASTKRGYGGYTF. In DNA, the CDR3 is TGTGCCAGCACTAAAAGGGGATACGGTGGCTACACCTTC.

V gene TRBV5-4 combines with J gene TRBJ1-4, with 10 positions matching TRBD1. The CDR3 spans 16 residues. The V segment lost 1 base and the J segment 8 bases; nucleotides outside the gene matches: 8. Germline V gene lookup returns CDR1 SGHNT and CDR2 YYREEE (reference sequence). The CDR3 region is CASSLSTGTGVEKLFF. CDR3 DNA sequence: TGTGCCAGCAGCTTGTCAACCGGGACAGGGGTGGAAAAACTGTTTTTT.

This clone was picked up a small number of times. This sequence joins TRBV6-6 and TRBJ2-2; 11 nucleotides match TRBD2. This CDR3 spans 17 amino acids. With V trimmed by 5 bases and J by 1 base, 6 bases remained unmatched. Looked up from germline, CDR1 is MNHNY and CDR2 is SVGAGI (reference sequence). The CDR3 protein is CASSPRLAGLNTGELFF. DNA of the CDR3: TGTGCCAGCAGTCCCCGACTAGCGGGGTTGAACACCGGGGAGCTGTTTTTT.

About this clone: Distinct nucleotide sequences in the sample also encode this CDR3. The chain employs TRBV19 and TRBJ1-5; D might be TRBD1 (6 bases). CDR1 and CDR2 (germline): LNHDA, SQIVND (reference sequence). There are 14 residues in the CDR3. Trimming cost V 3 bases and J 2 bases, with 8 bases left between them. CDR3 nucleotide sequence: TGTGCCAGTAGTATTTCAGGGGGCAATCAGCCCCAGCATTTT. This encodes CASSISGGNQPQHF.

The rearrangement uses TRBV25-1 and TRBJ2-3; D perhaps matches TRBD1 (6 bases). Germline CDR1 reads MGHDK; CDR2 reads SYGVNS. V lost 2 bases to trimming and J lost 2 bases, with 14 bases between them. The CDR3 covers 16 residues. The CDR3 here is CASSEGWDTYTDTQYF. The CDR3 coding sequence is TGTGCCAGCAGTGAAGGGTGGGACACTTACACAGATACGCAGTATTTT.

This clone has a single count. V usage is TRBV28 and J usage is TRBJ2-1, with 10 bases fitting TRBD2. The CDR3 sequence is 16 residues long. Germline V gene sequence: CDR1 MDHEN, CDR2 SYDVKM. With V trimmed by 4 bases and J by 4 bases, 7 bases remained unmatched. CDR3 in DNA: TGTGCCAGCAGTTCTACACTAGCGGGGCCTTACAATGAGCAGTTCTTC. Protein sequence: CASSSTLAGPYNEQFF.